A selection of T cell receptor beta chains follows, all from one sample in a study of cytotoxic CD8 clonotypes in ibrutinib-treated CLL. Using immunoSEQ multiplex PCR, the repertoire was profiled, and TCRdb retains in-frame clones only, with some absent. The sample includes about 76,000 clones, 86% of them seen just once. The sample in question was PBMCs, obtained before ibrutinib treatment. Receptors were obtained from a human donor with chronic lymphocytic leukemia. CDR3s include the opening cysteine and the closing phenylalanine or tryptophan. D genes are given only for firm matches. Rows may omit the clone size; those that give it use once, few, many or a size class.

cdr3_aa,cdr3_nt,clone_size,v_call,j_call,d_call
CASSYDRRVDGYTF,TGTGCCAGCAGTTACGACAGGAGGGTGGATGGCTACACCTTC,.,TRBV6-5,TRBJ1-2,.
CALQGSNTEAFF,TGTGCCCTACAGGGTTCGAACACTGAAGCTTTCTTT,once,TRBV6-1,TRBJ1-1,.
CASSPSGDTEAFF,TGTGCCAGCAGTCCGTCGGGAGACACTGAAGCTTTCTTT,.,TRBV28,TRBJ1-1,.
CASSVFRTANTEAFF,TGCGCCAGCAGCGTGTTCCGGACGGCTAACACTGAAGCTTTCTTT,.,TRBV5-1,TRBJ1-1,.
CASSLGRGYGYTF,TGTGCCAGCAGCTTGGGACGGGGTTATGGCTACACCTTC,.,TRBV5-6,TRBJ1-2,.
CASSQDPQGTQYF,TGTGCCAGCAGCCAAGATCCCCAGGGGACCCAGTACTTC,.,TRBV4-2,TRBJ2-5,.
CASSLASPTDTQYF,TGCGCCAGCAGCCTAGCTTCCCCGACAGATACGCAGTATTTT,.,TRBV5-1,TRBJ2-3,.
CASRSHGGSLAETYNEQFF,TGTGCCAGTAGATCCCACGGGGGCAGTCTAGCGGAGACCTACAATGAGCAGTTCTTC,.,TRBV19,TRBJ2-1,.
CASSEDSSTDTQYF,TGTGCCAGCAGCGAAGACTCTAGCACAGATACGCAGTATTTT,once,TRBV4-2,TRBJ2-3,.
CATSRNTGELFF,TGTGCCACCAGCAGAAACACCGGGGAGCTGTTTTTT,few,TRBV15,TRBJ2-2,.
CASSSTGGTRAAFF,TGTGCCAGCAGCTCAACAGGGGGCACCCGGGCAGCTTTCTTT,.,TRBV11-1,TRBJ1-1,TRBD1
CASLGRSGANVLTF,TGTGCCAGCCTGGGCCGCTCTGGGGCCAACGTCCTGACTTTC,.,TRBV7-9,TRBJ2-6,.
CASSEFRVRADTQYF,TGTGCCAGCAGTGAATTTAGGGTCCGGGCAGATACGCAGTATTTT,.,TRBV2,TRBJ2-3,.
CASRAGVRRGTGELFF,TGTGCCAGCAGGGCAGGGGTCCGAAGGGGCACCGGGGAGCTGTTTTTT,.,TRBV7-8,TRBJ2-2,.
CASSQANRNNEQFF,TGTGCCAGCAGTCAAGCTAACAGAAACAATGAGCAGTTCTTC,.,TRBV2,TRBJ2-1,.
CASSQDGVRDSPIYEQYF,TGTGCCAGCAGCCAAGATGGGGTTCGGGACAGCCCAATTTACGAGCAGTACTTC,.,TRBV4-2,TRBJ2-7,TRBD1
CASRIGTDTQYF,TGTGCCAGCAGGATAGGCACAGATACGCAGTATTTT,few,TRBV28,TRBJ2-3,.
CASSPRLGTGELFF,TGTGCCAGCAGCCCTCGTCTCGGCACCGGGGAGCTGTTTTTT,.,TRBV6-6,TRBJ2-2,.
CASSWGQGTDTQYF,TGTGCCAGCAGCTGGGGACAGGGAACAGATACGCAGTATTTT,once,TRBV5-4,TRBJ2-3,TRBD1
CATSRDAQTSGRTDTQYF,TGTGCCACCAGCAGAGATGCCCAAACTAGCGGGAGAACAGATACGCAGTATTTT,.,TRBV15,TRBJ2-3,TRBD2
CASSLDGRPTGASTDTQYF,TGTGCCAGCAGCTTAGACGGGAGGCCCACCGGGGCTAGCACAGATACGCAGTATTTT,.,TRBV7-2,TRBJ2-3,TRBD2
CASSEGSWADIQYF,TGTGCCAGCAGCGAGGGGAGTTGGGCGGACATTCAGTACTTC,.,TRBV9,TRBJ2-4,.
CASSSDRGSMNTEAFF,TGCGCCAGCAGCTCAGACAGGGGGTCTATGAACACTGAAGCTTTCTTT,.,TRBV5-1,TRBJ1-1,TRBD1
CASSSGTGDGYTF,TGTGCCAGCAGCTCCGGGACAGGGGATGGCTACACCTTC,once,TRBV7-9,TRBJ1-2,TRBD1
CASSGTGLVWEQYF,TGTGCCAGCAGTGGAACAGGGCTGGTATGGGAGCAGTACTTC,.,TRBV25-1,TRBJ2-7,.
CASSLGGLGLYEQYF,TGTGCCAGCAGCTTAGGGGGACTGGGGTTGTACGAGCAGTACTTC,.,TRBV7-9,TRBJ2-7,.